Described below is a single T cell receptor beta chain sequence and its context. Authors' methods: Junction-only sequences without quality scores came from ImmunoSEQ, so filtering differed. Method: immunoSEQ multiplex PCR; TCRdb's copy keeps in-frame clones and lacks some. The V and J calls and the clone size are those of that table, but D and trimming were determined from the DNA. Of roughly 500,000 clones listed, over 70% are singletons. This sample stems from a study of shared clonotypes between healthy human individuals. The wider study: Those who served as donors were a couple of women and three men between the ages of 18 and 49.

CDR1 and CDR2 (germline): PRHDT, FYEKMQ (reference sequence). The length of the CDR3 is 15 residues. V lost 2 bases and J 4 bases, leaving 12 bases between the germline ends. The chain recombines TRBV13 with TRBJ2-1; D gene uncertain. The sequence derives from a woman in her 40s in good health. Some clones in this sample may be carry-over from other donors' samples. The sample taken for sequencing was PBMCs. CDR3 sequence reads: CASSLLGFTYNEQFF. The CDR3 coding sequence is TGTGCCAGCAGCTTATTAGGGTTCACGTACAATGAGCAGTTCTTC.